This T cell receptor (beta chain) came from a study of T cells in Graves' hyperthyroidism and ophthalmopathy. On the study more broadly: Peripheral blood draws took place at initial diagnosis, ahead of any treatment.

Amplified TCR beta CDR3 regions came from RNA transcripts. When the TCR CDR3 underwent first-round RT-PCR, the HTBI primer set was used. Using its own MiXCR run on the multiplex PCR reads, TCRdb lists one record per CDR3 protein. The data contain approximately 380,000 distinct CDR3 sequences, 19% of them singletons. Absence of ophthalmopathy progression within 18 months defined stable Graves' hyperthyroidism. Those patients with uncontrolled infection, other autoimmune disease, pregnancy or lactation were excluded. The authors obtained PBMCs from around 10 ml of fresh peripheral blood. V lost 5 bases and J 4 bases, leaving 18 bases between the germline ends. CDR1 is SGHRS and CDR2 is YFSETQ in the germline V gene. The CDR3 runs to 15 residues. This clonotype came up many times.

The sequence was collected from a woman between 18 and 29 years old with Graves' hyperthyroidism. Material for sequencing was blood. The J gene is TRBJ1-1, the V gene TRBV5-1, with D perhaps TRBD1 (5 bases). The CDR3 coding sequence is TGCGCCAGCAGTGCCCCCGACAGCCGAGCCACTGAAGCTTTCTTT. Its translation: CASSAPDSRATEAFF.